The TCR beta chain described here comes from a study of human T cells and chemical hapten exposure. Study-level information: Readings were taken at 6 days from patch tests that had applied 0.01% DPC to the upper back.

TCRdb redid the calling of the RACE reads with MiXCR, one entry per CDR3 protein. This table holds more than 95,000 distinct CDR3 sequences, under 40% found once. Sample time point: patch test 3, about 24 weeks after DPC sensitization. Treatment described: therapeutic diphenylcyclopropenone sensitization with weekly scalp DPC. It was unfractionated whole blood from which total RNA was extracted. The source material was whole blood, sampled in connection with sensitization to the hapten diphenylcyclopropenone (DPC). The TCR sequence derives from a man aged 35 to 55 with alopecia areata. Some clones in this sample may be carry-over from other donors' samples.

CDR3 in DNA: TGCAGTGCTAGCCCCCTAGCGGGCGTCTCCTACGAGCAGTACTTC. This codes for CSASPLAGVSYEQYF. The chain combines TRBV20-1 with TRBJ2-7, with 8 positions matching TRBD2. V trimming: 3 bases; J trimming: 0 bases; junction bases outside the gene matches: 7. The CDR3 has 15 residues. Germline CDR1 reads DFQATT; CDR2 reads SNEGSKA (reference sequence).